This TCR beta chain emerged from a study of blood T cell repertoires in COVID-19. The authors' processing: Scientists estimated how many nucleated cells there were by amplifying reference gene primers. Measured with immunoSEQ multiplex PCR; TCRdb has only the in-frame clones, and not every one. The V and J calls and the clone size are those of that table, but D and trimming were determined from the DNA. There are more than 200,000 clones in the sample; around 88% occur only once, and around 6.5% lies in the top ten. The germline V and J ends were trimmed by 3 bases and 4 bases, with 10 bases remaining between them. CDR3 length equals 14 residues. Germline values: CDR1 LNHDA, CDR2 SQIVND (reference sequence). This clone was counted once.

The sequenced material came from peripheral blood. This chain joins TRBV19 and TRBJ1-5; D not certain. This TCR was sampled from a woman aged 25 to 45 with COVID-19, enrolled during active disease. CDR3 bases: TGTGCCAGTAGTATCCAGGCGGGGAATCAGCCCCAGCATTTT. Translating gives CASSIQAGNQPQHF.